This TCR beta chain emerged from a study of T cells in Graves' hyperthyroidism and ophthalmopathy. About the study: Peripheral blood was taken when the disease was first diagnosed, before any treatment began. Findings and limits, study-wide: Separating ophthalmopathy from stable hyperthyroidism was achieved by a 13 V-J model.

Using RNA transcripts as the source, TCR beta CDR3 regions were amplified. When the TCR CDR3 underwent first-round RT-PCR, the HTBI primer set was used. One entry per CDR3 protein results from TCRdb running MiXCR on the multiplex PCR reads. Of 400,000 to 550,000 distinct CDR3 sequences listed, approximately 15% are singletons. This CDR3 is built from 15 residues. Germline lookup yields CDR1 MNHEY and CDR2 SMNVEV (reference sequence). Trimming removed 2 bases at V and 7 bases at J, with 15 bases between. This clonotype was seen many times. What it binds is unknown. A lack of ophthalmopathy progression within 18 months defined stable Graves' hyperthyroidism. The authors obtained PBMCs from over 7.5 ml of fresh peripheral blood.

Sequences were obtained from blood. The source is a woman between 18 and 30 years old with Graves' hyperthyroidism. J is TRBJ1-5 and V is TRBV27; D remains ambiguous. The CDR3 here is CASSLGWQTGQPQHF. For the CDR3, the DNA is TGTGCCAGCAGTTTAGGGTGGCAGACGGGGCAGCCCCAGCATTTT.